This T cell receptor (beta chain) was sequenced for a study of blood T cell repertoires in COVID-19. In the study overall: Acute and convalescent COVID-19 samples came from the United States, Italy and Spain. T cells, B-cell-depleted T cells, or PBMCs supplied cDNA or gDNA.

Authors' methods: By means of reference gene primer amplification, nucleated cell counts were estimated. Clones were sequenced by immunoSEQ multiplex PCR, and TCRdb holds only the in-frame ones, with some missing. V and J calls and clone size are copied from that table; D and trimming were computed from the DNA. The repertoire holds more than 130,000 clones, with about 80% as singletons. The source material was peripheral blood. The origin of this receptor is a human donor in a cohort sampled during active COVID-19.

Written as DNA, the CDR3 is TGCGCCAGCAGCTTGGGGACATCGCGCACAGATACGCAGTATTTT. As protein: CASSLGTSRTDTQYF. The chain couples TRBV5-1 to TRBJ2-3; TRBD1 might be the D (5 bases). The length of the CDR3 is 15 residues. Looked up from germline, CDR1 is SGHRS and CDR2 is YFSETQ. The ends were cut back, 0 bases at V and 1 base at J, with 9 bases in the middle.